This is a list of T cell receptor beta chains from one sample in a study of blood T cell repertoires in COVID-19. The protocol was immunoSEQ multiplex PCR, while the TCRdb copy is restricted to in-frame clones and leaves out a portion. There are around 320,000 clones in the sample; 90% occur only once, and roughly 3.6% lies in the top ten. Sequenced input: PBMCs or T cells enriched from blood (not recorded which). The source of these receptors is a woman in her twenties or thirties who had been exposed to COVID-19. CDR3s leave out the opening cysteine and the closing phenylalanine or tryptophan.

j_call v_call cdr3_aa
TRBJ1-1 TRBV28 ASSSGPNTEAF
TRBJ2-7 TRBV5-1 ASSPLPGQYEQY
TRBJ1-6 TRBV19 ASSTSGTAPLH
TRBJ2-1 TRBV25-1 ASSESSGGPYNEQF
TRBJ1-1 TRBV18 ASSPQRRTGTF
TRBJ1-5 TRBV21-1 ASSKVGTGEEGQPQH
TRBJ2-7 TRBV6-4 ASAPGTGSYEQY
TRBJ1-2 TRBV6-5 ASSYGEWANYGYT
TRBJ1-3 TRBV3-1/TRBV3-2 ASSHTGGNTIY
TRBJ1-2 TRBV27 ASSTGNGYT
TRBJ2-5 TRBV19 ASSMGDRGSQETQY
TRBJ2-3 TRBV19 ASSYQTGPSTDTQY
TRBJ1-6 TRBV18 ASSPDRGSPLH
TRBJ1-6 TRBV7-3 ASSFGGANNSPLH
TRBJ2-3 TRBV6-5 VSSYGTYTDTQY
TRBJ2-2 TRBV9 ASRVGLPNTGELF
TRBJ1-2 TRBV10-1 ATGFGAVVPDYGYT
TRBJ2-3 TRBV11-2 ASSLFLGRTDTQY
TRBJ1-6 TRBV19 ASGTGGFSPLH
TRBJ2-1 TRBV6-1 ASSEIRLAEQF
TRBJ2-1 TRBV5-1 ASSLGIAGAYNEQF
TRBJ1-6 TRBV4-1 ASSQDGGSPLH
TRBJ1-5 TRBV6-1 ASSEEGSGYQPQH
TRBJ1-3 TRBV20-1 SASSIPRNTIY
TRBJ1-2 TRBV10-3 AISEADSLKGYT
TRBJ2-1 TRBV4-1 ASSFLAGGHGEQF
TRBJ1-6 TRBV19 ASSGDGTGQMALH
TRBJ1-1 TRBV18 ASSGGQGETAEAF
TRBJ2-1 TRBV5-1 ASSRDKGEGEQF
TRBJ1-2 TRBV3-1/TRBV3-2 ASSQNRGFYGYT
TRBJ1-5 TRBV5-1 ASSLDTGNQPQH
TRBJ2-7 TRBV24-1 ATSDPSGGAQNEQY
TRBJ1-5 TRBV27 ASSLKGQGVPELPQH
TRBJ1-2 TRBV19 ASSTGINYGYT
TRBJ2-7 TRBV25-1 ASSRQGSYEQY
TRBJ2-1 TRBV27 ASSLEGGSEQF
TRBJ1-1 TRBV6-4 ASKGGANTEAF
TRBJ2-7 TRBV3-1/TRBV3-2 ASSQGPGYEQY
TRBJ2-2 TRBV5-1 ASSVGTGNTGELF
TRBJ2-7 TRBV7-8 ASSLEATAIYEQY
TRBJ2-7 TRBV3-1/TRBV3-2 ASSQDWTVAYEQY
TRBJ1-1 TRBV29-1 SVAGVSAEAF
TRBJ2-1 TRBV3-1/TRBV3-2 ASSIGQGYMVDEQF
TRBJ1-3 TRBV6-5 ASSYSRRWGNTIY
TRBJ1-5 TRBV27 ASSWSSYSNQPQH
TRBJ1-4 TRBV5-6 ASSPWTGGTNEKLF
TRBJ2-7 TRBV19 ASSIGSGGSYEQY
TRBJ2-7 TRBV21-1 ASSILTSERDRAYEQY
TRBJ1-6 TRBV5-1 ASSFREPNSPLH
TRBJ2-1 TRBV27 ASSLDYTDLNEQF
TRBJ1-2 TRBV4-1 ASSRIPGDEGYT
TRBJ1-1 TRBV18 ASSQGNTEAF
TRBJ2-5 TRBV13 ASSWDNQETQY
TRBJ1-4 TRBV4-3 ASSQDRIRRSNEKLF
TRBJ1-1 TRBV9 ASSVSKGPPNTEAF
TRBJ2-3 TRBV2 ASQGDRFTDTQY
TRBJ2-3 TRBV18 ASSPYAGRLARDTQY
TRBJ1-6 TRBV6-5 ASSSGGNSPLH
TRBJ1-5 TRBV2 ASRVGALYSNQPQH